The 21 T cell receptor beta chains below all came from one sample that was sequenced in a study of T cells in Graves' hyperthyroidism and ophthalmopathy (dated by TCRdb to about 2019). The library was obtained by multiplex PCR. Data came from an Illumina HiSeq 2000. Amplification of TCR beta CDR3 regions was carried out from RNA transcripts. A first-round RT-PCR of the TCR CDR3 used the HTBI primer set with the Qiagen OneStep RT-PCR kit. TCRdb applied fastp at Q25 and MiXCR to the public reads, then kept only in-frame beta chains. Every distinct CDR3 protein forms one entry, paired with its most common genes and DNA. The sample table contains 250,000 or so distinct CDR3 sequences; only one count was recorded for 15% to 20% of them. The leading ten clones occupy 25% to 30% of the sample. Material: blood. The receptor source for this set is a woman between 18 and 29 years old with Graves' ophthalmopathy.

The table lists this clonotype with a few counts. This chain links TRBV6-1 with TRBJ1-5, with TRBD1 matching 7 bases. This CDR3 region has 17 residues. V lost 4 bases and J lost 1; bases outside the gene matches: 10. Germline V gene lookup returns CDR1 MNHNS and CDR2 SASEGT. DNA of the CDR3: TGTGCCAGCAGTGGCCCCACGACAGGGACCAGCAATCAGCCCCAGCATTTT. It is translated as CASSGPTTGTSNQPQHF.

This clonotype was picked up many times. J is TRBJ1-1 and V is TRBV4-2; D is unresolved. Germline-derived CDR1 and CDR2 are LGHNA and YNFKEQ. The CDR3 spans 15 residues. Trimming left V 3 bases short and J 0 bases short, with 11 bases between. CDR3 amino acids: CASSQVASMNTEAFF. DNA for the CDR3: TGTGCCAGCAGCCAGGTTGCCAGCATGAACACTGAAGCTTTCTTT.

This chain connects TRBV9 to TRBJ2-5; 8 nucleotides agree with TRBD2. With 4 bases clipped from V and 5 bases from J, the junction kept 7 bases outside the gene matches. The germline CDR1 and CDR2 sequences are SGDLS and YYNGEE. The CDR3 runs to 14 residues. The CDR3 loop reads CASSPGGVLETQYF. CDR3 nucleotide sequence: TGTGCCAGCAGCCCGGGGGGGGTTTTGGAGACCCAGTACTTC.

At least ten counts were recorded for this clonotype. The rearrangement joins TRBV6-1 to TRBJ1-5; 7 bases map to TRBD1. The V segment lost 5 bases and the J segment 4 bases; nucleotides outside the gene matches: 8. Per germline, CDR1 MNHNS and CDR2 SASEGT. This CDR3 is 15 amino acids long. The CDR3 protein is CASSLRDRPNQPQHF. DNA for the CDR3: TGTGCCAGCAGTTTACGGGACAGACCTAATCAGCCCCAGCATTTT.

The gene calls are TRBV27 and TRBJ1-4; D perhaps matches TRBD1 (6 bases). The CDR3 runs 14 residues. V was clipped by 4 bases and J by 8 bases, with 14 bases between them. The germline CDR1 and CDR2 sequences are MNHEY and SMNVEV (reference sequence). The CDR3 loop is CASSSGGRGEKLFF. In nucleotides, the CDR3 is TGTGCCAGCAGTTCTGGGGGCAGGGGAGAAAAACTGTTTTTT.

The chain uses TRBV6-2 or TRBV6-3 and TRBJ1-3, with TRBD1 matching over 8 bases. The V and J ends lost 6 bases and 0 bases, in that order; junction bases with no gene match: 4. The CDR3 loop spans 15 amino acids. Germline CDR1 and CDR2: MNHEY and SVGEGT. DNA of the CDR3: TGTGCCAGCAGGGACGACAGGGGCTCTGGAAACACCATATATTTT. Translated: CASRDDRGSGNTIYF.

The chain carries TRBV5-1 and TRBJ1-1; 7 bases fit TRBD1. This CDR3 is built from 12 residues. The junction had 5 bases not matched to a gene; V was cut back by 4 bases and J by 8 bases. Germline CDR1 reads SGHRS; CDR2 reads YFSETQ. For the CDR3, the DNA is TGCGCCAGCAGCCACCAGGGGGGCGAAGCTTTCTTT. Its protein is CASSHQGGEAFF.

In its sample, this clonotype was seen many times. The V gene is TRBV7-2, the J gene TRBJ2-7; D may correspond to TRBD1 or TRBD2 (5 bases each). This CDR3 contains 15 residues. Trimming took off 2 bases at V and 0 bases at J, with 11 bases between the two ends. Per germline, CDR1 SGHTA and CDR2 FQGNSA. CDR3 DNA: TGTGCCAGCAGCTTATTGGGGACCGGCTCCTACGAGCAGTACTTC. Protein sequence: CASSLLGTGSYEQYF.

Ten or more counts support this clonotype. In DNA, the CDR3 is TGCGCCAGCAGCTTGTCGGAAAACTACGAGCAGTACTTC. Its translation is CASSLSENYEQYF. This chain links TRBV5-1 with TRBJ2-7; D is uncertain. Germline V gene sequence: CDR1 SGHRS, CDR2 YFSETQ. The CDR3 covers 13 residues. The V end lost 1 base, the J end lost 3 bases, and 8 bases lay between the germline ends.

In its sample, this clonotype was seen many times. V gene TRBV2 combines with J gene TRBJ2-5, with a possible D match to TRBD1 (6 bases). The CDR3 is made up of 14 amino acids. CDR1 is SNHLY, CDR2 FYNNEI, per germline. V lost 1 base and J 4 bases, leaving 10 bases between the germline ends. In DNA form, the CDR3 reads TGTGCCAGCAGTGAAGTAGTAGGGGGAGAGACCCAGTACTTC. It encodes CASSEVVGGETQYF.

The CDR3 coding sequence is TGTGCCAGCGCAGGGGGGGACGAGCAGTACTTC. Protein sequence: CASAGGDEQYF. The chain links TRBV6-1 to TRBJ2-7, with D possibly being TRBD1 or TRBD2 (7 bases each). V was pared by 8 bases and J by 5 bases, with 10 bases between. The CDR3 has 11 residues. Germline CDR1 reads MNHNS; CDR2 reads SASEGT.

This clonotype was counted many times. The chain employs TRBV25-1 and TRBJ2-7; TRBD1 aligns across 8 bases. Trimming cost V 3 bases and J 4 bases; bases outside gene matches: 5. CDR1 and CDR2 (germline): MGHDK, SYGVNS. The CDR3 runs to 14 residues. The CDR3 DNA reads as TGTGCCAGCAGTGAGGGCAGGGGGCTGTACGAGCAGTACTTC. Translation gives CASSEGRGLYEQYF.

Many counts were recorded for this clonotype. The chain joins TRBV2 to TRBJ2-7; the match to TRBD2 covers 9 bases. V lost 6 bases and J lost 4; bases outside the gene matches: 10. CDR1 and CDR2 from the germline V gene are SNHLY and FYNNEI. The CDR3 extends over 15 amino acids. The CDR3 DNA sequence: TGTGCCAGCAGCACCAACAGCGGGAGGATATACGAGCAGTACTTC. Translating gives CASSTNSGRIYEQYF.

The J gene is TRBJ2-6, the V gene TRBV5-4; no clear D gene. Per germline, CDR1 SGHNT and CDR2 YYREEE (reference sequence). The ends were cut back, 4 bases at V and 4 bases at J, with 12 bases in the middle. The CDR3 is 15 amino acids. CDR3 in DNA: TGTGCCAGCAGCATCGACCCCAGCGGGGCCAACGTCCTGACTTTC. Translating gives CASSIDPSGANVLTF.

In this sample, this clonotype turned up many times. The V call is TRBV4-3, the J call TRBJ2-4; D tentatively fits TRBD1 or TRBD2 (6 bases each). The germline V and J ends were trimmed by 0 bases and 8 bases, with 14 bases remaining between them. Germline CDR1 reads LGHNA; CDR2 reads YSLEER. The CDR3 totals 15 residues. CDR3 residues: CASSQDLWGADIQYF. The DNA of the CDR3 is TGCGCCAGCAGCCAAGATCTTTGGGGGGCGGACATTCAGTACTTC.

This clonotype was detected ten times or more. The V gene is TRBV7-8, the J gene TRBJ1-5; no clear D. CDR3 length: 15 residues. Germline CDR1 SGHVS, CDR2 FQNEAQ. Trimming pared 0 bases from V and 7 bases from J, leaving 13 bases between. As DNA, the CDR3 is TGTGCCAGCAGCTTAGCTCCGGGGTACGAACAGCCCCAGCATTTT. It encodes CASSLAPGYEQPQHF.

This clonotype has ten or more counts. The gene calls are TRBV28 and TRBJ2-3, with D uncertain. The CDR3 runs 14 residues. Deletions cut 6 bases from V and 1 base from J, with 11 bases between. Germline assignment: CDR1 MDHEN and CDR2 SYDVKM. CDR3: CASRQVSRTDTQYF. The CDR3 DNA follows: TGTGCCAGCAGGCAGGTCTCCCGCACAGATACGCAGTATTTT.

CDR3 sequence reads: CSVSYPGTSGRSYEQYF. The CDR3 DNA follows: TGCAGCGTCTCCTACCCCGGGACTAGCGGGAGATCTTACGAGCAGTACTTC. J is TRBJ2-7 and V is TRBV29-1; 14 bases are shared with TRBD2. From germline, CDR1 is SQVTM and CDR2 ANQGSEA. The CDR3 is 17 residues long. The V gene end was trimmed by 6 bases and the J gene end by 4 bases; junction bases not matched to a gene: 14.

A word on this clonotype: Because the CDR3 is missing its conserved closing phenylalanine or tryptophan, this is likely a read error. The chain recombines TRBV28 with TRBJ1-2; D unresolved. V dropped 7 bases and J dropped 5 bases, with 11 bases sitting between them. The germline V gene has CDR1 MDHEN and CDR2 SYDVKM. The CDR3 totals 12 residues. CDR3 nucleotide sequence: TGTGCCAGCACCACGGACGGGTATGGCTACACCCTC. This translates into CASTTDGYGYTL.

This clonotype showed up many times. The rearrangement joins TRBV28 to TRBJ2-1; no reliable D call. The CDR3 sequence is 15 residues long. The germline V and J ends were trimmed by 4 bases and 6 bases, with 16 bases remaining between them. Germline assignment: CDR1 MDHEN and CDR2 SYDVKM. The CDR3 DNA is TGTGCCAGCAGTTATGCAGTCGAGTCTCTCAATGAGCAGTTCTTC. Protein: CASSYAVESLNEQFF.

This clonotype was observed a handful of times. The chain employs TRBV5-1 and TRBJ2-2, with 8 bases fitting TRBD2. Germline V lookup: CDR1 SGHRS, CDR2 YFSETQ. The V gene end was trimmed by 2 bases and the J gene end by 1 base; junction bases not matched to a gene: 4. The CDR3 runs to 16 residues. As DNA, the CDR3 is TGCGCCAGCAGCTTTGACGCGGGGGGGAACACCGGGGAGCTGTTTTTT. It is translated as CASSFDAGGNTGELFF.